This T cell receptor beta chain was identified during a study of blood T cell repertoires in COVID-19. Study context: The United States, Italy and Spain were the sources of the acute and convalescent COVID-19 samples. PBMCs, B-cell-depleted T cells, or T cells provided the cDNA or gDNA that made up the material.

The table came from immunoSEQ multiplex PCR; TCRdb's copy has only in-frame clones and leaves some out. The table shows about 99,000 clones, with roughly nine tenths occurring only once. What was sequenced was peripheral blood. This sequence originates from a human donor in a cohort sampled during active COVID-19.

The CDR3 sequence: CASSQDRGTGGSEQYF. The CDR3 DNA follows: TGCGCCAGCAGCCAAGATAGAGGGACAGGGGGAAGCGAGCAGTACTTC. V is TRBV4-3 and J is TRBJ2-7, with 11 bases matching TRBD1. The germline CDR1 and CDR2 sequences are LGHNA and YSLEER. The CDR3 extends over 16 amino acids. The V segment lost 0 bases and the J segment 6 bases; nucleotides outside the gene matches: 7.